The 25 T cell receptor beta chains below all came from one sample that was sequenced in a study of shared clonotypes between healthy human individuals. Libraries were prepared by immunoSEQ multiplex PCR; TCRdb keeps only in-frame clonotypes and omits some of them. The sample has some 2,000,000 clones; under 97% are singletons. Input material: naive CD4+ T cells sorted from blood. The subset here: CD45RA+ positively selected. These receptors came from a man aged 18 to 30 in good health.

V gene TRBV29-1 combines with J gene TRBJ2-7, with 8 bases aligning to TRBD1. Trimming cost V 6 bases and J 3 bases; bases outside gene matches: 25. CDR3 length equals 19 residues. CDR1 is SQVTM, CDR2 ANQGSEA, per germline. The DNA of the CDR3 is TGCAGCGTAAAATCCGAGAGAGACAGGGGAGCACGTAGATACTACGAGCAGTACTTC. Translation gives CSVKSERDRGARRYYEQYF.

A note on this clone: The sample contains more than one DNA sequence encoding this CDR3. This chain connects TRBV6-5 to TRBJ2-7, with TRBD2 matching 9 bases. This CDR3 spans 15 amino acids. The V gene's germline CDR1 is MNHEY and CDR2 SVGAGI. Germline trimming cut 4 bases from V and 2 bases from J; bases unmatched to any gene: 6. Written as DNA, the CDR3 is TGTGCCAGCAGTTCCCTTAGCGGGAGCGCCTACGAGCAGTACTTC. As protein: CASSSLSGSAYEQYF.

The J gene is TRBJ1-4, the V gene TRBV5-1; 7 nucleotides align to TRBD1. The CDR3 is made up of 17 amino acids. CDR1 and CDR2 from the germline V gene are SGHRS and YFSETQ. Trimming cost V 0 bases and J 0 bases; bases outside gene matches: 5. DNA for the CDR3: TGCGCCAGCAGCTTGGTGGTCAGGGGGGCAACTAATGAAAAACTGTTTTTT. Residues: CASSLVVRGATNEKLFF.

V is TRBV30 and J is TRBJ2-3; 11 bases map to TRBD1. The CDR3 contains 17 residues. Germline V gene sequence: CDR1 GTSNPN, CDR2 SVGIG (reference sequence). Trimming at V came to 0 bases and at J to 4 bases, leaving 9 bases not matched to a gene. The CDR3 coding sequence is TGTGCCTGGAGTGTCCGGGTCCGGACAGGGGGCGCAGATACGCAGTATTTT. It encodes CAWSVRVRTGGADTQYF.

The chain employs TRBV4-1 and TRBJ1-4; 10 bases line up with TRBD1. The CDR3 sequence is 16 residues long. The germline V gene encodes CDR1 MGHRA and CDR2 YSYEKL. The ends lost 2 bases at V and 2 bases at J; junction bases unmatched: 2. As DNA, the CDR3 is TGCGCCAGCAGCCAAATGGGACAGGGGACTAATGAAAAACTGTTTTTT. Translating it yields CASSQMGQGTNEKLFF.

V usage is TRBV4-2 and J usage is TRBJ2-3; D is possibly TRBD1 or TRBD2 (6 bases each). The CDR3 has 16 amino acids. Germline V gene sequence: CDR1 LGHNA, CDR2 YNFKEQ. Trimming left V 4 bases short and J 2 bases short, with 16 bases between. This CDR3 is CASSPSVGGFTDTQYF. CDR3 nucleotide sequence: TGTGCCAGCAGCCCCTCTGTGGGGGGCTTCACAGATACGCAGTATTTT.

The gene calls are TRBV5-5 and TRBJ1-1, with unresolved D. The CDR3 consists of 16 residues. V was clipped by 0 bases and J by 1 base, with 13 bases between them. Germline CDR1 is SGHKS and CDR2 is YYEKEE (reference sequence). The CDR3 DNA follows: TGTGCCAGCAGCTTGGCACAGTGGACGTGGAACACTGAAGCTTTCTTT. The encoded protein is CASSLAQWTWNTEAFF.

The V call is TRBV25-1, the J call TRBJ2-5, with D possibly TRBD2 on 5 matching bases. Deletions cut 3 bases from V and 5 bases from J, with 16 bases between. Per germline, CDR1 MGHDK and CDR2 SYGVNS. This CDR3 has 15 residues. In DNA, the CDR3 is TGTGCCAGCAGTGACAACGGCCCGGGGTATGAGACCCAGTACTTC. Translating gives CASSDNGPGYETQYF.

V usage is TRBV30 and J usage is TRBJ2-5; 7 positions agree with TRBD1. J lost 1 base, V lost 5 bases, and 7 bases had no gene match. The CDR3 has 14 residues. The V gene's germline CDR1 is GTSNPN and CDR2 SVGIG (reference sequence). DNA for the CDR3: TGTGCCTGGGGACAGGTATTGACCCAAGAGACCCAGTACTTC. It yields the protein CAWGQVLTQETQYF.

The genes are TRBV18 and TRBJ1-5; weak D call: TRBD1 (5 bases). V was trimmed by 3 bases and J by 2 bases, leaving 14 bases between them. This CDR3 has 16 residues. Germline V gene lookup returns CDR1 KGHSH and CDR2 LQKENI. CDR3: CASSPFSGVGNQPQHF. CDR3 DNA sequence: TGTGCCAGCTCACCCTTCTCGGGGGTAGGCAATCAGCCCCAGCATTTT.

V gene TRBV27 combines with J gene TRBJ2-5; no firm D call. There are 19 residues in the CDR3. Trimming pared 2 bases from V and 5 bases from J, leaving 27 bases between. The V gene's germline CDR1 is MNHEY and CDR2 SMNVEV (reference sequence). CDR3 in amino acids: CASSLTPGRNSPSRETQYF. The CDR3 nucleotides read TGTGCCAGCAGTTTAACCCCGGGCCGAAATTCTCCCTCCCGGGAGACCCAGTACTTC.

The V call is TRBV9, the J call TRBJ1-1; D is uncertain. Trimming removed 3 bases at V and 7 bases at J, with 7 bases between. The CDR3 extends over 11 amino acids. Looked up from germline, CDR1 is SGDLS and CDR2 is YYNGEE. This CDR3 reads CASSGRFEAFF. DNA for the CDR3: TGTGCCAGCAGCGGCAGGTTTGAAGCTTTCTTT.

The J gene is TRBJ1-1, the V gene TRBV6-5; unclear D gene. Germline CDR1 reads MNHEY; CDR2 reads SVGAGI. There are 15 residues in the CDR3. Trimming removed 0 bases from V and 1 base from J, with 9 bases in between. CDR3 nucleotides: TGTGCCAGCAGTTACTCAAGGAAGGGGAACACTGAAGCTTTCTTT. Translating gives CASSYSRKGNTEAFF.

A few counts support this clone. The sample has other DNA sequences that encode this CDR3 too. The chain recombines TRBV6-5 with TRBJ1-1, with D possibly TRBD1 on 5 matching bases. The CDR3 covers 11 residues. CDR1 is MNHEY, CDR2 SVGAGI, per germline. Trimming removed 9 bases from V and 4 bases from J, with 9 bases in between. The CDR3 protein is CASSQGTEAFF. In nucleotides, the CDR3 is TGTGCCAGTTCTCAGGGCACTGAAGCTTTCTTT.

The chain combines TRBV19 with TRBJ2-7; D is perhaps TRBD2 (5 bases). Trimming left V 5 bases short and J 2 bases short, with 10 bases between. Germline values: CDR1 LNHDA, CDR2 SQIVND (reference sequence). The length of the CDR3 is 13 residues. The CDR3 DNA reads TGTGCCAGTAGTGGGGAGCAAACCTACGAGCAGTACTTC. This translates into CASSGEQTYEQYF.

The V call is TRBV28, the J call TRBJ2-7; D is perhaps TRBD2 (7 bases). V shed 10 bases and J shed 4 bases, with 23 bases lying between them. The CDR3 spans 15 residues. Germline assignment: CDR1 MDHEN and CDR2 SYDVKM. CDR3 nucleotides: TGTGCCACCGCTCAGGTCGGGGGGCGGCTTTACGAGCAGTACTTC. It encodes CATAQVGGRLYEQYF.

The rearrangement uses TRBV2 and TRBJ2-5, with no clear D. This CDR3 spans 14 amino acids. The germline V and J ends were trimmed by 2 bases and 3 bases, with 10 bases remaining between them. Germline CDR1 and CDR2: SNHLY and FYNNEI. CDR3 nucleotide sequence: TGTGCCAGCAGTGAATTTTGGGCAAAAGAGACCCAGTACTTC. Translated: CASSEFWAKETQYF.

This rearrangement joins TRBV6-1 to TRBJ2-3; D is possibly TRBD1 (6 bases). The ends were cut back, 4 bases at V and 3 bases at J, with 11 bases in the middle. CDR1 and CDR2 (germline): MNHNS, SASEGT. CDR3 length: 14 amino acids. Written as DNA, the CDR3 is TGTGCCAGCAGTGCCCAACAGGGAACAGATACGCAGTATTTT. It specifies CASSAQQGTDTQYF.

The chain joins TRBV11-2 to TRBJ2-1; 14 bases map to TRBD2. The germline V gene has CDR1 SGHAT and CDR2 FQNNGV. Trimming cost V 1 base and J 10 bases; bases outside gene matches: 12. The CDR3 runs to 18 residues. The CDR3 here is CASSLAGGWTSGRLEQFF. DNA for the CDR3: TGTGCCAGCAGCTTAGCCGGGGGGTGGACTAGCGGGAGGTTAGAGCAGTTCTTC.

A word on this clone: Given a much more abundant clone one base away, this may be a read error. This sample includes further DNA sequences coding for the same CDR3. The CDR3 spells CASSTDRNYGYTF. The CDR3 nucleotides read TGTGCCAGCAGCACGGACAGGAACTATGGCTACACCTTC. The chain links TRBV2 to TRBJ1-2, with 7 bases matching TRBD1. The J segment lost 2 bases and the V segment lost 6 bases, leaving 3 bases of the junction unmatched. CDR1 SNHLY and CDR2 FYNNEI come from the germline V gene. The CDR3 has 13 residues. Full variable domain (outside the CDR3, taken from reference TRBV2 and TRBJ1-2): EPEVTQTPSHQVTQMGQEVILRCVPISNHLYFYWYRQILGQKVEFLVSFYNNEISEKSEIFDDQFSVERPDGSNFTLKIRSTKLEDSAMYFCASSTDRNYGYTFGSGTRLTVV.

The chain carries TRBV10-2 and TRBJ1-1; TRBD1 is a possible D gene (5 bases). Trimming took 2 bases from V and 10 from J, leaving 14 bases between them. The CDR3 contains 13 residues. Germline CDR1 WSHSY, CDR2 SAAADI. The CDR3 is CASSEGQGRVAFF. CDR3 nucleotides: TGCGCCAGCAGTGAGGGGCAGGGAAGGGTAGCTTTCTTT.

V is TRBV27 and J is TRBJ1-6; no firm D call. The CDR3 contains 15 residues. CDR1 MNHEY and CDR2 SMNVEV come from the germline V gene (reference sequence). V dropped 3 bases and J dropped 6 bases, with 12 bases sitting between them. The CDR3 reads CASSFGTATNSPLHF. The CDR3 coding sequence is TGTGCCAGCAGTTTTGGAACCGCTACTAATTCACCCCTCCACTTT.

This rearrangement joins TRBV25-1 to TRBJ2-2; 11 bases are shared with TRBD2. Trimming took 6 bases from V and 6 from J; bases not matched to a gene: 12. Germline V lookup: CDR1 MGHDK, CDR2 SYGVNS. There are 17 residues in the CDR3. The CDR3 here is CASRQTSGDAGSGELFF. In DNA form, the CDR3 reads TGTGCCAGCAGACAGACTAGCGGGGACGCTGGGTCCGGGGAGCTGTTTTTT. Full variable domain (rest looked up from reference TRBV25-1 and TRBJ2-2): EADIYQTPRYLVIGTGKKITLECSQTMGHDKMYWYQQDPGMELHLIHYSYGVNSTEKGDLSSESTVSRIRTEHFPLTLESARPSHTSQYLCASRQTSGDAGSGELFFGEGSRLTVL.

The chain carries TRBV7-9 and TRBJ2-1; a weak D match, TRBD2 (5 bases). CDR1 and CDR2 (germline): SEHNR, FQNEAQ (reference sequence). V lost 5 bases to trimming and J lost 5 bases, with 10 bases between them. The CDR3 spans 13 residues. The CDR3 nucleotides are TGTGCCAGCAGCCGGACTCTGAACAATGAGCAGTTCTTC. It encodes CASSRTLNNEQFF.

The chain recombines TRBV5-1 with TRBJ1-3; D gene unclear. The CDR3 consists of 16 residues. The V gene lost 1 base and the J gene lost 0 bases, with 11 bases spanning the gap. Germline CDR1 is SGHRS and CDR2 is YFSETQ. The CDR3 region has the DNA TGCGCCAGCAGCTTGTCTGGCGTCCCCTCTGGAAACACCATATATTTT. It translates to CASSLSGVPSGNTIYF.